Listed below are T cell receptor beta chains from one sample, sequenced in a study of blood T cell repertoires in COVID-19. The table came from immunoSEQ multiplex PCR; TCRdb's copy has only in-frame clones and leaves some out. The sample includes some 270,000 clones, approximately 85% of them seen just once. The sequenced sample was PBMCs or T cells enriched from blood (not recorded which). These receptors all come from a woman in her forties or fifties with acute COVID-19. Each CDR3 is given with its conserved first and last residue. The D gene is left open where the match is weak. Size values are once, few and many counts, or a class for expanded clones, and some rows have none.

>TRBJ2-3|TRBD2|few|TRBV7-9
CASSSSGGITDTQYF
TGTGCCAGCAGCTCTAGCGGGGGGATAACAGATACGCAGTATTTT
>TRBJ2-3|TRBD1|once|TRBV18
CVCQSGTGWTDTQYF
TGTGTGTGCCAATCCGGGACAGGGTGGACAGATACGCAGTATTTT
>TRBJ2-7|TRBD2|few|TRBV6-7
CASRSGLAGDTYEQYF
TGTGCCAGCAGATCCGGACTAGCGGGGGATACCTACGAGCAGTACTTC
>TRBJ2-5|.|.|TRBV12-1
CASSLKLAGKETQYF
TGTGCCAGCAGCTTAAAATTAGCGGGGAAAGAGACCCAGTACTTC
>TRBJ1-2|TRBD1|few|TRBV2
CASSGQGAADYGYTF
TGTGCCAGCAGTGGACAGGGGGCGGCGGACTATGGCTACACCTTC
>TRBJ1-4|.|.|TRBV7-9
CASSLGAGVGEKLFF
TGTGCCAGCAGCTTAGGGGCAGGGGTTGGTGAAAAACTGTTTTTT
>TRBJ1-2|.|.|TRBV30
CAWSPGAYGYTF
TGTGCCTGGAGCCCAGGGGCCTATGGCTACACCTTC
>TRBJ1-6|.|.|TRBV30
CAWTSGGNSPLHF
TGTGCCTGGACCTCCGGGGGGAATTCACCCCTCCACTTT
>TRBJ2-5|TRBD1|.|TRBV6-5
CASSYSRAGGRETQYF
TGTGCCAGCAGTTACTCGAGGGCAGGGGGCCGGGAGACCCAGTACTTC
>TRBJ1-2|TRBD1|few|TRBV19
CASRGQLYGYTF
TGTGCCAGTAGGGGACAGCTCTATGGCTACACCTTC
>TRBJ2-2|.|.|TRBV28
CASTQTGYTGELFF
TGTGCCAGCACCCAGACAGGTTACACCGGGGAGCTGTTTTTT
>TRBJ2-1|TRBD2|.|TRBV7-9
CASSSRLAGVYNEQFF
TGTGCCAGCAGCTCGCGGCTAGCGGGGGTCTACAATGAGCAGTTCTTC
>TRBJ1-1|.|once|TRBV3-1/TRBV3-2
CASSQVMEGAWAEAFF
TGTGCCAGCAGCCAAGTGATGGAGGGTGCTTGGGCTGAAGCTTTCTTT